This entry lists 20 T cell receptor beta chains sequenced from one sample in a study of blood T cells in healthy people across ages. Using a J-beta primer mix together with a sample-barcoded 5' primer, a second PCR was run for about 6 to 12 cycles. Via MiXCR, TCRdb re-called the 5' RACE reads, giving one row per CDR3 protein. The sample shows fewer than 750,000 distinct CDR3 sequences, less than 60% of them seen only once. The specimen was blood. These receptors came from a man older than 75 in good health.

This clonotype was recorded once. V is TRBV6-4 and J is TRBJ2-3; possible D gene TRBD2, 5 bases. The CDR3 covers 11 residues. Trimming took 9 bases from V and 6 from J, leaving 10 bases between them. From germline, CDR1 is MRHNA and CDR2 SNTAGT. The DNA for the CDR3 is TGTGCCAGTACAGAGGGTGATACGCAGTATTTT. It specifies CASTEGDTQYF.

V and J are TRBV15 and TRBJ2-7, with D hard to call. The CDR3 is made up of 15 amino acids. From germline, CDR1 is LNHNV and CDR2 YYDKDF (reference sequence). Between the trimmed V and J ends, which lost 0 bases and 2 bases, there was a span of 11 bases. Here the CDR3 DNA reads TGTGCCACCAGCAGAGATCTCGGCGGAACCTACGAGCAGTACTTC. This codes for CATSRDLGGTYEQYF.

This clonotype was counted a few times. The genes are TRBV7-2 and TRBJ1-2; no reliable D call. CDR1 and CDR2 from the germline V gene are SGHTA and FQGNSA. This CDR3 has 14 amino acids. The V end lost 3 bases, the J end lost 3 bases, and 11 bases lay between the germline ends. Here the CDR3 DNA reads TGTGCCAGCAGCTTTACCTCACTTTACTATGGCTACACCTTC. This encodes CASSFTSLYYGYTF.

This chain joins TRBV15 and TRBJ2-3, with D possibly called TRBD1 or TRBD2 (5 bases each). CDR3 length: 15 residues. V lost 4 bases to trimming and J lost 0 bases, with 11 bases between them. Germline-derived CDR1 and CDR2 are LNHNV and YYDKDF (reference sequence). In DNA, the CDR3 is TGTGCCACCAGCACGAGGGGTACTAGCACAGATACGCAGTATTTT. Translating gives CATSTRGTSTDTQYF.

In this sample, this clonotype turned up a few times. The chain recombines TRBV9 with TRBJ2-1; the D gene is possibly TRBD1 (5 bases). Germline lookup yields CDR1 SGDLS and CDR2 YYNGEE. Trimming removed 3 bases at V and 10 bases at J, with 11 bases between. The CDR3 has 12 residues. CDR3 region: CASSAPRTEQFF. The CDR3 nucleotides are TGTGCCAGCAGCGCCCCACGGACAGAGCAGTTCTTC.

The V and J genes are TRBV4-3 and TRBJ2-3; maybe TRBD1 (6 bases). Germline CDR1 reads LGHNA; CDR2 reads YSLEER. This CDR3 comprises 17 residues. Deletions cut 0 bases from V and 5 bases from J, with 18 bases between. Here the CDR3 reads CASSQEGGGQGIDTQYF. In DNA form, the CDR3 reads TGCGCCAGCAGCCAAGAAGGAGGCGGGCAGGGGATAGATACGCAGTATTTT.

This clonotype appeared many times. The V and J genes are TRBV28 and TRBJ1-6; D not resolved. This CDR3 has 14 amino acids. The germline V gene has CDR1 MDHEN and CDR2 SYDVKM. Trimming took off 6 bases at V and 4 bases at J, with 10 bases between the two ends. The CDR3 spells CASSPGGYNSPLHF. For the CDR3, the DNA is TGTGCCAGCAGCCCGGGTGGATATAATTCACCCCTCCACTTT.

The chain employs TRBV4-2 and TRBJ1-5; weak D call: TRBD1 (6 bases). From germline, CDR1 is LGHNA and CDR2 YNFKEQ. Trimming pared 0 bases from V and 5 bases from J, leaving 11 bases between. The CDR3 totals 15 residues. CDR3 DNA sequence: TGTGCCAGCAGCCAAGAGGGGGCGGGGTATCAGCCCCAGCATTTT. Its translation: CASSQEGAGYQPQHF.

V and J are TRBV4-3 and TRBJ2-3; D is perhaps TRBD1 (5 bases). Germline lookup yields CDR1 LGHNA and CDR2 YSLEER. Trimming left V 0 bases short and J 2 bases short, with 9 bases between. The CDR3 is 15 amino acids. CDR3 DNA sequence: TGCGCCAGCAGCCAAGATTCAGGGTACACAGATACGCAGTATTTT. Its protein product is CASSQDSGYTDTQYF.

This clonotype was detected many times. The chain carries TRBV7-9 and TRBJ1-2, with 9 bases matching TRBD1. After removal of 5 bases from V and 3 bases from J, the junction contained 13 bases not matched to a gene. Germline loops: CDR1 SEHNR, CDR2 FQNEAQ (reference sequence). The CDR3 loop spans 17 amino acids. The CDR3 sequence: CASSKTATGGSHYGYTF. CDR3 bases: TGTGCCAGCAGCAAAACAGCGACAGGGGGGTCTCACTATGGCTACACCTTC.

J is TRBJ2-3 and V is TRBV12-3 or TRBV12-4; possibly TRBD2 for D (5 bases). CDR3 length: 18 amino acids. Trimming cost V 2 bases and J 0 bases, with 18 bases left between them. This CDR3 is CASSLSVYVGVSTDTQYF. DNA of the CDR3: TGTGCCAGCAGTTTATCGGTTTATGTGGGAGTTAGCACAGATACGCAGTATTTT.

The CDR3, as DNA: TGCAGCGCTGGGACTTCATTCCTATACGAGCAGTACTTC. Translated: CSAGTSFLYEQYF. The chain links TRBV29-1 to TRBJ2-7, with D possibly being TRBD2 (6 bases). V was shortened by 7 bases and J by 4 bases, with 17 bases between the two germline ends. CDR3 size: 13 residues. Germline V CDR1 and CDR2: SQVTM, ANQGSEA.

The sample holds a few counts of this clonotype. This chain connects TRBV4-2 to TRBJ2-3; TRBD2 aligns across 11 bases. The V gene's germline CDR1 is LGHNA and CDR2 YNFKEQ. The CDR3 totals 15 residues. V trimming: 0 bases; J trimming: 4 bases; junction bases outside the gene matches: 0. CDR3 loop: CASSQDSGGADTQYF. The CDR3 coding sequence is TGTGCCAGCAGCCAAGATAGCGGGGGGGCAGATACGCAGTATTTT.

The chain has TRBV9 and TRBJ1-2, with D maybe TRBD1 (6 bases). Trimming cost V 3 bases and J 6 bases, with 18 bases left between them. Germline-derived CDR1 and CDR2 are SGDLS and YYNGEE. The CDR3 contains 15 residues. The CDR3 sequence is CASSGREFRGHGYTF. As DNA, the CDR3 is TGTGCCAGCAGCGGCCGGGAATTCCGGGGGCATGGCTACACCTTC.

This clonotype has more than one count but fewer than ten. This chain uses TRBV6-5 with TRBJ1-4; possibly TRBD1 for D (6 bases). Between the trimmed V and J ends, which lost 5 bases and 5 bases, there was a span of 12 bases. The CDR3 consists of 14 residues. CDR1 is MNHEY and CDR2 is SVGAGI in the germline V gene. CDR3 coding DNA: TGTGCCAGCAGTCGGGGGCGCCTAAATGAAAAACTGTTTTTT. Residues: CASSRGRLNEKLFF.

This sequence joins TRBV6-5 and TRBJ2-7; possible D gene TRBD2, 5 bases. Germline CDR1 is MNHEY and CDR2 is SVGAGI. The CDR3 loop spans 15 amino acids. Trimming left V 6 bases short and J 4 bases short, with 19 bases between. The CDR3: CASSYGPGIQYEQYF. The CDR3 coding sequence is TGTGCCAGCAGCTACGGGCCGGGGATACAATACGAGCAGTACTTC.

The chain combines TRBV20-1 with TRBJ2-1; TRBD1 matches at 9 bases. The CDR3 contains 14 residues. Germline V gene sequence: CDR1 DFQATT, CDR2 SNEGSKA (reference sequence). J was trimmed by 5 bases and V by 6 bases; bases with no gene match: 8. CDR3: CSAPQGQGHNEQFF. DNA for the CDR3: TGCAGTGCCCCCCAGGGACAGGGACACAATGAGCAGTTCTTC.

This clonotype was counted ten times or more. The chain carries TRBV6-6 and TRBJ2-1, with D perhaps matching TRBD1 (5 bases). From germline, CDR1 is MNHNY and CDR2 SVGAGI (reference sequence). Trimming took 4 bases from V and 0 from J, leaving 7 bases between them. This CDR3 region has 14 residues. As DNA, the CDR3 is TGTGCCAGCAGTTCCGACAGCTCCTACAATGAGCAGTTCTTC. Amino acids: CASSSDSSYNEQFF.

J is TRBJ2-1 and V is TRBV6-5; TRBD2 matches 8 bases. TRBJ2-7 matches the DNA end more closely, so the J call is doubtful. This CDR3 is 17 amino acids long. Germline values: CDR1 MNHEY, CDR2 SVGAGI. The CDR3 loop reads CASSYSLAGGSYNEQYF. The CDR3 DNA sequence: TGTGCCAGCAGTTACTCACTGGCGGGAGGCTCCTACAATGAGCAGTACTTC.

CDR3 in amino acids: CASSPWGGPDNEKLFF. The CDR3 DNA is TGCGCCAGCAGCCCCTGGGGGGGCCCCGATAATGAAAAACTGTTTTTT. The V gene is TRBV5-1, the J gene TRBJ1-4, with D possibly being TRBD1 (6 bases). In germline, CDR1 is SGHRS, CDR2 YFSETQ. The CDR3 totals 16 residues. The germline V and J ends were trimmed by 4 bases and 4 bases, with 17 bases remaining between them. The full variable domain, with the rest looked up from reference TRBV5-1 and TRBJ1-4, is KAGVTQTPRYLIKTRGQQVTLSCSPISGHRSVSWYQQTPGQGLQFLFEYFSETQRNKGNFPGRFSGRQFSNSRSEMNVSTLELGDSALYLCASSPWGGPDNEKLFFGSGTQLSVL.